A selection of T cell receptor beta chains follows, all from one sample in a study of PD-L1 blockade in urothelial cancer. TCRdb keeps only in-frame clones here, not all; method: immunoSEQ multiplex PCR. The repertoire holds about 40,000 clones, 82% seen once, with more than 15% in the top ten. Source: PBMCs, taken around atezolizumab (anti-PD-L1) treatment. The receptor source for this set is a man in his 60s with urothelial cancer. Both conserved end residues are part of each CDR3. The order of the fields is J gene, clone size, V gene, D gene, CDR3 DNA, CDR3 protein. D genes are given only for firm matches. Clone size is shown for a subset of rows, as once, few, many or a class of expanded clone.

J: TRBJ2-1
size: few
V: TRBV30
D: TRBD2
DNA: TGTGCCTCCTCCGGGACTAGCGGGGACAATGAGCAGTTCTTC
CDR3: CASSGTSGDNEQFF

J: TRBJ2-5
size: -
V: TRBV6-1
D: -
DNA: TGTGCCGCGGTGCAGGAGACCCAGTACTTC
CDR3: CAAVQETQYF

J: TRBJ1-2
size: few
V: TRBV28
D: -
DNA: TGTGCCAGCAGTCCCACCCCAGGGTTTTACTATGGCTACACCTTC
CDR3: CASSPTPGFYYGYTF

J: TRBJ2-3
size: -
V: TRBV19
D: TRBD2
DNA: TGTGCCAGTAGTAGGACTAGCGGGGGACGGGGTACGCAGTATTTT
CDR3: CASSRTSGGRGTQYF

J: TRBJ1-6
size: -
V: TRBV4-1
D: -
DNA: TGCGCCAGCAGCCAACGAGCCGGGACTGAACATTCACCCCTCCACTTT
CDR3: CASSQRAGTEHSPLHF

J: TRBJ2-1
size: -
V: TRBV5-1
D: TRBD2
DNA: TGCGCCAGCCGTGAGGGACTAGCGGCCAATGAGCAGTTCTTC
CDR3: CASREGLAANEQFF

J: TRBJ1-2
size: -
V: TRBV13
D: TRBD1
DNA: TGTGCCAGCAGCGTAGGACAGGGTGGCTACACCTTC
CDR3: CASSVGQGGYTF

J: TRBJ2-7
size: -
V: TRBV28
D: TRBD1
DNA: TGTGCCAGCAGTTTTGCCGGGACAGGGGGGAGGTACGAGCAGTACTTC
CDR3: CASSFAGTGGRYEQYF

J: TRBJ1-3
size: -
V: TRBV15
D: TRBD1
DNA: TGTGCCACCGGACAGGGGACTGGAAACACCATATATTTT
CDR3: CATGQGTGNTIYF

J: TRBJ2-7
size: -
V: TRBV2
D: TRBD2
DNA: TGTGCCAGCAGGAAGCGGGGGGCATCCTACGAGCAGTACTTC
CDR3: CASRKRGASYEQYF

J: TRBJ2-1
size: -
V: TRBV9
D: TRBD2
DNA: TGTGCCAGCAGCCCGGGGACTATATACAATGAGCAGTTCTTC
CDR3: CASSPGTIYNEQFF

J: TRBJ2-5
size: -
V: TRBV7-9
D: TRBD1
DNA: TGTGCCAGCGCGGCAGGGGGAGAGACCCAGTACTTC
CDR3: CASAAGGETQYF

J: TRBJ1-3
size: once
V: TRBV6-1
D: TRBD1
DNA: TGTGCCAGCAACGGACAGGCTAGCTCTGGAAACACCATATATTTT
CDR3: CASNGQASSGNTIYF

J: TRBJ1-3
size: -
V: TRBV2
D: TRBD1
DNA: TGTGCCAGCAGGGCGAGGACAGGGGACTCTGGAAACACCATATATTTT
CDR3: CASRARTGDSGNTIYF

J: TRBJ1-5
size: -
V: TRBV5-1
D: -
DNA: TGCGCCAGCAGCTTGGGCGGGGGCGATCAGCCCCAGCATTTT
CDR3: CASSLGGGDQPQHF

J: TRBJ2-2
size: -
V: TRBV30
D: TRBD2
DNA: TGTGCCTGGAGTGTACTCGGGGACTACCTCACCGGGGAGCTGTTTTTT
CDR3: CAWSVLGDYLTGELFF

J: TRBJ1-6
size: once
V: TRBV5-1
D: TRBD1
DNA: TGCGCCAGCAGCACAGGACAGGGGGGACCTAATTCACCCCTCCACTTT
CDR3: CASSTGQGGPNSPLHF

J: TRBJ1-5
size: -
V: TRBV5-4
D: TRBD1
DNA: TGTGCCTGGGCAGGGGGACAGGGGAGGAATCAGCCCCAGCATTTT
CDR3: CAWAGGQGRNQPQHF

J: TRBJ2-7
size: -
V: TRBV30
D: TRBD2
DNA: TGTGCCTGGAGCCGGCGGGGGGCGAGGTCCGAGCAGTACTTC
CDR3: CAWSRRGARSEQYF

J: TRBJ1-4
size: -
V: TRBV18
D: -
DNA: TGTGCCAGCTCACCACCGCCCGGGGTCAATAATGAAAAACTGTTTTTT
CDR3: CASSPPPGVNNEKLFF

J: TRBJ2-1
size: -
V: TRBV15
D: TRBD1
DNA: TGTGCCACCAGATCCGGGACAGGGGGATTTAATGAGCAGTTCTTC
CDR3: CATRSGTGGFNEQFF

J: TRBJ1-6
size: -
V: TRBV5-1
D: -
DNA: TGCGCCAGCAGCGCGGACCGGGACTATAAGAATTCACCCCTCCACTTT
CDR3: CASSADRDYKNSPLHF

J: TRBJ2-3
size: -
V: TRBV7-2
D: -
DNA: TGTGCCAGCAGCCTCTACCGACTGGATACGCAGTATTTT
CDR3: CASSLYRLDTQYF

J: TRBJ2-5
size: -
V: TRBV5-4
D: -
DNA: TGTGCCAGCAGCTTGGGTGAGGAGGAGACCCAGTACTTC
CDR3: CASSLGEEETQYF

J: TRBJ1-1
size: few
V: TRBV19
D: -
DNA: TGTGCCAGTGCCAAACTGTCCGGGGGGAAAGAAGCTTTCTTT
CDR3: CASAKLSGGKEAFF

J: TRBJ2-7
size: -
V: TRBV10-2
D: -
DNA: TGCGCCAGCGTCGAACAGGGAGACTACGAGCAGTACTTC
CDR3: CASVEQGDYEQYF

J: TRBJ2-7
size: -
V: TRBV28
D: -
DNA: TGTGCCAGCAAGACCGGCAGCGCCGTTACTGCCGAGCAGTACTTC
CDR3: CASKTGSAVTAEQYF

J: TRBJ2-7
size: -
V: TRBV21-1
D: -
DNA: TGTGCCAGCAGCAAAGAAGCAGGGAACGGCTCCTACGAGCAGTACTTC
CDR3: CASSKEAGNGSYEQYF

J: TRBJ1-1
size: -
V: TRBV5-6
D: -
DNA: TGTGCCAGCAGCTCCCGGGCAGGGCGTACTGAAGCTTTCTTT
CDR3: CASSSRAGRTEAFF

J: TRBJ2-1
size: -
V: TRBV6-1
D: -
DNA: TGTGCCAGCAGTAAGGGGTACAATGAGCAGTTCTTC
CDR3: CASSKGYNEQFF

J: TRBJ2-6
size: -
V: TRBV19
D: -
DNA: TGTGCCAGTAGTGGCCTTTCTGGGGCCAACGTCCTGACTTTC
CDR3: CASSGLSGANVLTF

J: TRBJ1-2
size: -
V: TRBV18
D: -
DNA: TGTGCCAGCTCACCGGACAGCTATGGCTACACCTTC
CDR3: CASSPDSYGYTF

J: TRBJ1-1
size: -
V: TRBV30
D: -
DNA: TGTGCCTGGAAAGAGGGTGGCCGCACTGAAGCTTTCTTT
CDR3: CAWKEGGRTEAFF

J: TRBJ2-2
size: -
V: TRBV25-1
D: -
DNA: TGTGCCAGCAGTGAGATGACAGGCGTCACCGGGGAGCTGTTTTTT
CDR3: CASSEMTGVTGELFF

J: TRBJ1-2
size: few
V: TRBV19
D: -
DNA: TGTGCCAGTAGTCCGCACCGAGGGGGTATTCAAGACTACACCTTC
CDR3: CASSPHRGGIQDYTF

J: TRBJ2-2
size: once
V: TRBV5-1
D: -
DNA: TGCGCCAGCAGCTTGGGCGGGGAATCCGGGGAGCTGTTTTTT
CDR3: CASSLGGESGELFF

J: TRBJ2-2
size: -
V: TRBV6-1
D: TRBD1
DNA: TGTGCCAGCAGTTTAACAGGGGGCGCTTTCGGGGAGCTGTTTTTT
CDR3: CASSLTGGAFGELFF